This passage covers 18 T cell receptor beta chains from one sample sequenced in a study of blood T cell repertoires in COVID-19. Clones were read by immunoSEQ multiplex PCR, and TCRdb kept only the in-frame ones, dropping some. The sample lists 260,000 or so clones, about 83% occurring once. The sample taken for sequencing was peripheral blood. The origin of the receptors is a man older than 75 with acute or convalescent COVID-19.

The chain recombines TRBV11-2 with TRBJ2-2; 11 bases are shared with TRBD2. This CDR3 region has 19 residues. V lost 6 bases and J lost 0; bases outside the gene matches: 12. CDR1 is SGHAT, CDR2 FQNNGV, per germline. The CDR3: CASRPPGLAAYSNTGELFF. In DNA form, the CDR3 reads TGTGCCAGCAGACCGCCGGGACTAGCGGCTTACTCGAACACCGGGGAGCTGTTTTTT.

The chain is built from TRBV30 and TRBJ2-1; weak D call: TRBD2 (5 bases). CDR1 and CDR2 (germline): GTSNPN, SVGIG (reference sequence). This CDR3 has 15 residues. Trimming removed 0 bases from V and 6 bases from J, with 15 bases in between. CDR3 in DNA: TGTGCCTGGAGTGTTCGAGGGTCCAAGATCAATGAGCAGTTCTTC. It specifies CAWSVRGSKINEQFF.

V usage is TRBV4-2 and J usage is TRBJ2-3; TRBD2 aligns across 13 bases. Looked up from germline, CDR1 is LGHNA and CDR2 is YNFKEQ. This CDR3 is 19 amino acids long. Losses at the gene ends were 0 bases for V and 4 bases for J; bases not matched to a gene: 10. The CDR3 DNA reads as TGTGCCAGCAGCCAAGAGTCGACTAGCGGGAGGAAGGTAGCAGATACGCAGTATTTT. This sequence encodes CASSQESTSGRKVADTQYF.

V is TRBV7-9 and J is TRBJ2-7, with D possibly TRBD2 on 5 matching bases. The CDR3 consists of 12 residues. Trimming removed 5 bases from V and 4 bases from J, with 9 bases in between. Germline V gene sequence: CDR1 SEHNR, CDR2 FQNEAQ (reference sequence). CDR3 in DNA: TGTGCCAGCAGCCGAGGACTTTACGAGCAGTACTTC. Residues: CASSRGLYEQYF.

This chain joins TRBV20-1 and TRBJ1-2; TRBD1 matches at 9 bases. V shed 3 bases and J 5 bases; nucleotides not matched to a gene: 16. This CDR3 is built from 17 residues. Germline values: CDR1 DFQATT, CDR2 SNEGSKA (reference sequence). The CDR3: CSASALHGQGNFYGYTF. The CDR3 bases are TGCAGTGCTAGTGCGCTTCATGGACAGGGGAACTTTTATGGCTACACCTTC.

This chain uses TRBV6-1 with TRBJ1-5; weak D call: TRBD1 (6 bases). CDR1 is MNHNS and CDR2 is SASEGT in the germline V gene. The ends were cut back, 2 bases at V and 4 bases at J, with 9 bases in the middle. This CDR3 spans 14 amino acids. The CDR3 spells CASSEFQGNQPQHF. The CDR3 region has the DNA TGTGCCAGCAGTGAATTCCAGGGGAATCAGCCCCAGCATTTT.

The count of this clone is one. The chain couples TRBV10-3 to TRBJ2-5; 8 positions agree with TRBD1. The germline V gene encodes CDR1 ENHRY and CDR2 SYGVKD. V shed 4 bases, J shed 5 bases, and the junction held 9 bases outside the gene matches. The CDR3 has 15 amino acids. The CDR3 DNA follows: TGTGCCATCAGTGCGGACAGGGTAATTTTTGAGACCCAGTACTTC. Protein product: CAISADRVIFETQYF.

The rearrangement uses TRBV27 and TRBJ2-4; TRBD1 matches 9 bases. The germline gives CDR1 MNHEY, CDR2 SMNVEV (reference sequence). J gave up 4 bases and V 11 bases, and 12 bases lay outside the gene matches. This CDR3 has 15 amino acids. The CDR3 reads CAASPSGQGKNIQYF. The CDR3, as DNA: TGTGCCGCCTCCCCATCGGGACAGGGAAAAAACATTCAGTACTTC.

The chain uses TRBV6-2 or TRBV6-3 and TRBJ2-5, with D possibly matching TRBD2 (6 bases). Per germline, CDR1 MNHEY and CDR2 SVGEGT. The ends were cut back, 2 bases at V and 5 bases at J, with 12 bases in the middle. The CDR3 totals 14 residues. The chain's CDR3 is CASSYVTGEETQYF. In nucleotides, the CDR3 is TGTGCCAGCAGTTACGTGACGGGAGAGGAGACCCAGTACTTC.

This CDR3 reads CASSHYRGPNQPQHF. In nucleotides, the CDR3 is TGTGCCAGCAGCCATTACAGGGGGCCCAATCAGCCCCAGCATTTT. V usage is TRBV27 and J usage is TRBJ1-5, with 9 bases aligning to TRBD1. CDR1 is MNHEY, CDR2 SMNVEV, per germline (reference sequence). After removal of 6 bases from V and 3 bases from J, the junction contained 6 bases not matched to a gene. The CDR3 has 15 amino acids.

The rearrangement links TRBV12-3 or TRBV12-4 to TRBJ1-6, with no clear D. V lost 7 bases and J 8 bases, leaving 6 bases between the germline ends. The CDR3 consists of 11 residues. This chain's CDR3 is CASTRDSPLHF. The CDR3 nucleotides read TGTGCCAGCACCCGAGATTCACCCCTCCACTTT.

CDR3 coding DNA: TGTGCCAGTAGTAAAGCTAGCGTGAATGGGATTGAGCAGTTCTTC. This translates into CASSKASVNGIEQFF. The chain joins TRBV19 to TRBJ2-1; tentatively, D is TRBD2 (6 bases). Germline CDR1 is LNHDA and CDR2 is SQIVND (reference sequence). The CDR3 has 15 residues. Trimming removed 4 bases at V and 9 bases at J, with 19 bases between.

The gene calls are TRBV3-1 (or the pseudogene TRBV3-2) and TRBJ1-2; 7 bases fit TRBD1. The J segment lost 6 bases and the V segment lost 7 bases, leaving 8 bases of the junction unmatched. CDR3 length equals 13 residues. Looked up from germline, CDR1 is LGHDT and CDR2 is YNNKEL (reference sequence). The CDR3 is CASNFRGEDGYTF. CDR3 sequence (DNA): TGTGCCAGCAACTTCAGGGGGGAGGATGGCTACACCTTC.

The chain's CDR3 is CASLWGGANQPQHF. DNA of the CDR3: TGTGCCAGCCTCTGGGGGGGCGCAAATCAGCCCCAGCATTTT. The chain has TRBV28 and TRBJ1-5; D perhaps matches TRBD1 (6 bases). In germline, CDR1 is MDHEN, CDR2 SYDVKM. The CDR3 is 14 residues long. V was clipped by 8 bases and J by 4 bases, with 15 bases between them.

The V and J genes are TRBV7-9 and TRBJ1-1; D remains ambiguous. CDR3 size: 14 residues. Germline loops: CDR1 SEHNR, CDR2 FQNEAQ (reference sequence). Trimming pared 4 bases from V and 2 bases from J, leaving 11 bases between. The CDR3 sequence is CASSSSPVNTEAFF. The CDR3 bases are TGTGCCAGCAGCTCCTCGCCAGTCAACACTGAAGCTTTCTTT.

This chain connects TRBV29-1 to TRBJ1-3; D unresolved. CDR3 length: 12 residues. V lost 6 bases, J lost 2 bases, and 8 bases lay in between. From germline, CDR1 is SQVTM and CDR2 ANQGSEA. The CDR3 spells CSVITPGNTIYF. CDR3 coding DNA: TGCAGCGTCATCACACCTGGAAACACCATATATTTT.

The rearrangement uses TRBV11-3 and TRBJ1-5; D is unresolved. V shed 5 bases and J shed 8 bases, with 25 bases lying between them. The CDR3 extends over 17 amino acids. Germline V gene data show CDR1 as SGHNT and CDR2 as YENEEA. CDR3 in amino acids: CASSPHPIRARGEPQHF. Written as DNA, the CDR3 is TGTGCCAGCAGCCCACACCCGATTAGGGCCCGCGGGGAGCCCCAGCATTTT.

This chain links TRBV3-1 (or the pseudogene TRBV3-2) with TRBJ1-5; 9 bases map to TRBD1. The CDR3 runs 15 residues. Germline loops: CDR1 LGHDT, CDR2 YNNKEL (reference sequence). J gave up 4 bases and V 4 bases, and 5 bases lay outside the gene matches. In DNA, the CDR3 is TGTGCCAGCAGCCGGGGACAGGGTCATAATCAGCCCCAGCATTTT. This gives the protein CASSRGQGHNQPQHF.